In this sample, the clone carrying this TCR beta chain turned up a few times. Its antigen is unknown. The sample originates from a study of CD8 T cells in ankylosing spondylitis. Libraries for TCR beta were made by quantitative 5'-RACE with molecular barcodes. TCRdb re-called the 5' RACE reads with MiXCR, one entry per CDR3 protein. The sample has 670,000 or so distinct CDR3 sequences; 15% to 20% are singletons. Findings and limits, study-wide: There were earlier reports of some motif variants in reactive arthritis synovial fluid and blood. Seemingly characteristic of ankylosing spondylitis blood was a TCR beta motif consisting of 7 or 8 highly homologous variants. According to the report, clones linked to the disease were significantly enriched in matched synovial fluid samples taken from ankylosing spondylitis patients.

The CDR3 loop spans 15 amino acids. Germline V CDR1 and CDR2: LGHDT, YNNKEL (reference sequence). Deletions cut 0 bases from V and 2 bases from J, with 11 bases between. The sample was blood, either unsorted or a sorted T cell fraction (not recorded which). The chain recombines TRBV3-1 with TRBJ2-7; tentatively, D is TRBD2 (5 bases). This clonotype was sampled from a male donor with ankylosing spondylitis. The CDR3, as DNA: TGTGCCAGCAGCCAAGAGGCTAGCACTACCTACGAGCAGTACTTC. It is translated as CASSQEASTTYEQYF.